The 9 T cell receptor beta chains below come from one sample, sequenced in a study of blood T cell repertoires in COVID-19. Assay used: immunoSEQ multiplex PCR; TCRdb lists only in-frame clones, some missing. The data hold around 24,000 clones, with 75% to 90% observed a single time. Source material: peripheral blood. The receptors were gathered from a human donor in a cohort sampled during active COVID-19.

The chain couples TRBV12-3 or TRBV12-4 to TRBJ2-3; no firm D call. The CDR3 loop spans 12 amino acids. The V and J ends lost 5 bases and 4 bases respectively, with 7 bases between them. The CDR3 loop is CASSPRADTQYF. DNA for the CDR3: TGTGCCAGCAGTCCACGGGCAGATACGCAGTATTTT.

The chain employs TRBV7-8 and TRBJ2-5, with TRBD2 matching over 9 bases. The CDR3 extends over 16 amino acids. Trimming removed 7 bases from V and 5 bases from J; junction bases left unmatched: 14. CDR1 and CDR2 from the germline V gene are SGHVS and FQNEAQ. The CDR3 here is CASTPSASGVAETQYF. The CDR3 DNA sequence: TGTGCCAGCACCCCTTCGGCTAGCGGGGTTGCGGAGACCCAGTACTTC.

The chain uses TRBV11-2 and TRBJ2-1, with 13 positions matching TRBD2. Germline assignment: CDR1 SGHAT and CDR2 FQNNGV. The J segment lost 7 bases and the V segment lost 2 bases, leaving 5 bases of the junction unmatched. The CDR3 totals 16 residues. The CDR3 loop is CASSLLGTSGMNEQFF. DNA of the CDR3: TGTGCCAGCAGCTTATTGGGGACTAGCGGGATGAATGAGCAGTTCTTC.

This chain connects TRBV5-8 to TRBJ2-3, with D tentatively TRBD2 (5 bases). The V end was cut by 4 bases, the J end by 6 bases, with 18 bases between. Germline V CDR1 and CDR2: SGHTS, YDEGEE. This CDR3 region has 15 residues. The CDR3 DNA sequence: TGTGCCAGCAGCCAGAGTTTGTTCGGCGGGGATACGCAGTATTTT. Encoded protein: CASSQSLFGGDTQYF.

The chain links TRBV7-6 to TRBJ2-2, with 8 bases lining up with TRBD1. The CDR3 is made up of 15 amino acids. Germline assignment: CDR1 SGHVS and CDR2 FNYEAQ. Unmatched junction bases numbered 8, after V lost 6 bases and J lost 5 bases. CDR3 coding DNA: TGTGCCAGCAGGGTCCAGACAGGGGAGACCGGGGAGCTGTTTTTT. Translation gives CASRVQTGETGELFF.

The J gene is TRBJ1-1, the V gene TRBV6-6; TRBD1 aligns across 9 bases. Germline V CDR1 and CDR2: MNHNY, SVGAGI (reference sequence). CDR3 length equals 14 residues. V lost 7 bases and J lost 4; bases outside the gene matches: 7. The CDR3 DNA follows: TGTGCCAGCACGGGACAGGGAGTCTCCACTGAAGCTTTCTTT. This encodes CASTGQGVSTEAFF.

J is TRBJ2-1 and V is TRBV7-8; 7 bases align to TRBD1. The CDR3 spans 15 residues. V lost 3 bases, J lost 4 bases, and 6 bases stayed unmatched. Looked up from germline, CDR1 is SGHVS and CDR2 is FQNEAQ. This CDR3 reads CASSFTPGQYNEQFF. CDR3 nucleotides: TGTGCCAGCAGCTTCACACCGGGACAGTACAATGAGCAGTTCTTC.

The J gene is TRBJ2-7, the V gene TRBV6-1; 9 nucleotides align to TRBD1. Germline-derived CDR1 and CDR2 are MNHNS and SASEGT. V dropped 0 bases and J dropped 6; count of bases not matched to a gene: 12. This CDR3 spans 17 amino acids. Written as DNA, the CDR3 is TGTGCCAGCAGTGAAGCCACTCTGGGGACAGGGTTTCCCGAGCAGTACTTC. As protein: CASSEATLGTGFPEQYF.

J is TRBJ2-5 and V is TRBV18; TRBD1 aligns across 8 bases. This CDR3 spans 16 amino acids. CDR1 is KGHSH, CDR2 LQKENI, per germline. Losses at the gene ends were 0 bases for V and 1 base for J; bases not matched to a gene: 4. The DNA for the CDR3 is TGTGCCAGCTCACCACCGGGGGGACAGGTCCAAGAGACCCAGTACTTC. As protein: CASSPPGGQVQETQYF.